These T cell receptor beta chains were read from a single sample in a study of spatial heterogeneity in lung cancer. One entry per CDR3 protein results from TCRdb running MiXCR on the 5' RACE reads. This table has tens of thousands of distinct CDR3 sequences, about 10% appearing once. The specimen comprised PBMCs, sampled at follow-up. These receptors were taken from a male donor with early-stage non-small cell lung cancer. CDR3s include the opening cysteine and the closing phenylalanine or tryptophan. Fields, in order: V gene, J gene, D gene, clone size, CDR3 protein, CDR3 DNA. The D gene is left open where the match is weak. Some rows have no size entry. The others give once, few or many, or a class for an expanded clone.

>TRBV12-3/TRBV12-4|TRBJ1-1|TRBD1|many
CASSSRDRNTEAFF
TGTGCCAGCAGTTCCCGGGACAGGAACACTGAAGCTTTCTTT
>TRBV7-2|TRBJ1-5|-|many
CASSLVTGRGQPQHF
TGTGCCAGCAGCTTAGTAACAGGGAGGGGTCAGCCCCAGCATTTT
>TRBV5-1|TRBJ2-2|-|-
CASSFTQGVGELFF
TGCGCCAGCAGCTTTACCCAAGGGGTCGGGGAGCTGTTTTTT
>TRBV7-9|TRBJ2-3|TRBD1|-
CASRPRDRGTDTQYF
TGTGCCAGCAGGCCCCGGGACAGGGGGACAGATACGCAGTATTTT
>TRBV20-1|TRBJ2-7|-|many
CSARDQVGLSYEQYF
TGCAGTGCTAGAGATCAGGTCGGGTTGTCCTACGAGCAGTACTTC
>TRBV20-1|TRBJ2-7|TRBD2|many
CSARTGGPNYEQYF
TGCAGTGCTAGGACGGGAGGGCCTAACTACGAGCAGTACTTC
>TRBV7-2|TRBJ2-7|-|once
CASSLSGVPYQSSYEQYF
TGTGCCAGCAGCTTATCGGGAGTACCATACCAGAGCTCCTACGAGCAGTACTTC
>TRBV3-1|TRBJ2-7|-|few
CASSHTGTYEQYF
TGTGCCAGCAGCCACACAGGGACCTACGAGCAGTACTTC
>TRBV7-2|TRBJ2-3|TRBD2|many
CASSFGRTGLAGDGGTDTQYF
TGTGCCAGCAGCTTCGGCCGGACGGGCCTAGCGGGAGACGGGGGCACAGATACGCAGTATTTT
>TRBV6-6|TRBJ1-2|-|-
CASSSFGTYGYTF
TGTGCCAGCAGTTCGTTCGGCACCTATGGCTACACCTTC
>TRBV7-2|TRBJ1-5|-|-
CASSFGGTNQPQHF
TGTGCCAGCAGCTTTGGGGGGACCAATCAGCCCCAGCATTTT
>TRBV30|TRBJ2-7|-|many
CAWSRPSSYEQYF
TGTGCCTGGAGTCGGCCAAGCTCCTACGAGCAGTACTTC
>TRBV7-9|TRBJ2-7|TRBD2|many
CASSPGTSYEQYF
TGTGCCAGCAGCCCAGGGACTAGCTACGAGCAGTACTTC
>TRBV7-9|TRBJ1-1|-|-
CASSESGGAGAFF
TGTGCCAGCAGTGAAAGCGGGGGCGCTGGAGCTTTCTTT
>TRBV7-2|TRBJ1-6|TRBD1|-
CASRSTGGNSPLHF
TGTGCCAGCCGGTCGACAGGGGGCAATTCACCCCTCCACTTT